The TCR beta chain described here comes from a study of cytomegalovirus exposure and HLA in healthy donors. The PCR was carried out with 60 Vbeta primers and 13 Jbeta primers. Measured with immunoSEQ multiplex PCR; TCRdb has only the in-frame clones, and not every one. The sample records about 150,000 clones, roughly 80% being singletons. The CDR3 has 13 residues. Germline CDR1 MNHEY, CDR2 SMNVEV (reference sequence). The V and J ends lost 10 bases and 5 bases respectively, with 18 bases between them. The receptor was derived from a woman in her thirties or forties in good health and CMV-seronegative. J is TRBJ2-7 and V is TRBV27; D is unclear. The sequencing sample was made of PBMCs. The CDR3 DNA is TGTGCCACCCGGCAGGCCGGCCGCGACGAGCAGTACTTC. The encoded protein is CATRQAGRDEQYF.